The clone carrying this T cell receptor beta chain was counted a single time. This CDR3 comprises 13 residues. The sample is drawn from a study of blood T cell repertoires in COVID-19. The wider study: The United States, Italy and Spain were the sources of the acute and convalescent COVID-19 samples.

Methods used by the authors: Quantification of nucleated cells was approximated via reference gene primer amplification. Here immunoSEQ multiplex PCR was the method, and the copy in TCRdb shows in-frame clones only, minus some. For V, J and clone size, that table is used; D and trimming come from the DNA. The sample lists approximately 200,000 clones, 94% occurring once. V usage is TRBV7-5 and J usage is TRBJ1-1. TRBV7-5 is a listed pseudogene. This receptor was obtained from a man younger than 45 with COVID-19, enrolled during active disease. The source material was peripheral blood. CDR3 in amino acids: CVRSLVPDTEAFF. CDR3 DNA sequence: TGTGTCAGAAGCTTAGTTCCCGACACTGAAGCTTTCTTT.